This is a list of T cell receptor beta chains from one sample in a study of CD8+CD57+ T cells in acquired aplastic anemia. TCRdb itself ran the reads through MiXCR, one entry per CDR3 protein. The top ten hold 35% to 50% of the sample, which has around 150,000 distinct CDR3 sequences, roughly two thirds seen once. The sequenced material came from sorted CD4+, CD8+, or CD8+CD57+ T cells (not recorded which) from PBMCs. The origin of the receptors is a human donor with aplastic anemia. CDR3s include the opening cysteine and the closing phenylalanine or tryptophan. D genes are given only for firm matches. A row's size may be missing; if present it is once, few, many or a size class.

>TRBV6-2/TRBV6-3|NA|TRBD2|TRBJ2-5
TGTGCCAGCAGTCTGAGGAGGCTAGCGGGAGAAGAGACCCAGTACTTC
CASSLRRLAGEETQYF
>TRBV2|NA|NA|TRBJ1-3
TGTGCCAGCAGTGACCAGGGTTACGCTGGAAACACCATATATTTT
CASSDQGYAGNTIYF
>TRBV12-3/TRBV12-4|NA|TRBD1|TRBJ2-3
TGTGCCAGCAGTCGAGATAGGACAGGGCCCGTCGCTACGCAGTATTTT
CASSRDRTGPVATQYF
>TRBV20-1|NA|NA|TRBJ1-1
TGCAGTGCTAGAAGAGACAGGGAAGCTTTCTTT
CSARRDREAFF
>TRBV7-9|few|NA|TRBJ2-2
TGTGCCAGCAGCTTTTGGAACAGGGACACCGGGGAGCTGTTTTTT
CASSFWNRDTGELFF
>TRBV2|NA|TRBD1|TRBJ2-7
TGTGCCAGCAGTGAGGTGGGCACAGGGGGTCACGAGCAGTACTTC
CASSEVGTGGHEQYF
>TRBV7-9|NA|NA|TRBJ2-2
TGTGCCAGCAGCCCATGGGAGGCGAGCACCGGGGAGCTGTTTTTT
CASSPWEASTGELFF
>TRBV7-9|NA|NA|TRBJ1-1
TGTGCCAGTACTCAGGTGAACACTGAAGCTTTCTTT
CASTQVNTEAFF
>TRBV15|NA|TRBD2|TRBJ2-7
TGTGCCACCAGCAGAACCCCCCCCACTAGCGGGGGAAGCTCCTACGAGCAGTACTTC
CATSRTPPTSGGSSYEQYF
>TRBV5-1|few|NA|TRBJ2-7
TGCGCCAGCAGCTTGGACAGGGTGAGCGACGAGCAGTACTTC
CASSLDRVSDEQYF
>TRBV12-3/TRBV12-4|NA|NA|TRBJ1-2
TGTGCCAGCAGTTTCGGTTTCGCCGCGTATGGCTACACCTTC
CASSFGFAAYGYTF